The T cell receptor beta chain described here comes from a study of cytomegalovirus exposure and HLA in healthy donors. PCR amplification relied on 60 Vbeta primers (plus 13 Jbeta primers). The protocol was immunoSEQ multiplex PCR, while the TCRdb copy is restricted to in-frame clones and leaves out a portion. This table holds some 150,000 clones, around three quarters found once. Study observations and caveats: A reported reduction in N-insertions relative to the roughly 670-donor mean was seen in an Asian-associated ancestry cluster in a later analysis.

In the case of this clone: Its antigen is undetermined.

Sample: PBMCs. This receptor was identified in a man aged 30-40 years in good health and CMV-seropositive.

CDR3 sequence: CSVKQGSTYEQYF. CDR3 nucleotides: TGCAGCGTTAAACAGGGATCGACCTACGAGCAGTACTTC. This rearrangement joins TRBV29-1 to TRBJ2-7; a possible D gene is TRBD1 (6 bases). Between the trimmed V and J ends, which lost 5 bases and 2 bases, there was a span of 13 bases. The germline V gene has CDR1 SQVTM and CDR2 ANQGSEA. The CDR3 loop spans 13 amino acids.